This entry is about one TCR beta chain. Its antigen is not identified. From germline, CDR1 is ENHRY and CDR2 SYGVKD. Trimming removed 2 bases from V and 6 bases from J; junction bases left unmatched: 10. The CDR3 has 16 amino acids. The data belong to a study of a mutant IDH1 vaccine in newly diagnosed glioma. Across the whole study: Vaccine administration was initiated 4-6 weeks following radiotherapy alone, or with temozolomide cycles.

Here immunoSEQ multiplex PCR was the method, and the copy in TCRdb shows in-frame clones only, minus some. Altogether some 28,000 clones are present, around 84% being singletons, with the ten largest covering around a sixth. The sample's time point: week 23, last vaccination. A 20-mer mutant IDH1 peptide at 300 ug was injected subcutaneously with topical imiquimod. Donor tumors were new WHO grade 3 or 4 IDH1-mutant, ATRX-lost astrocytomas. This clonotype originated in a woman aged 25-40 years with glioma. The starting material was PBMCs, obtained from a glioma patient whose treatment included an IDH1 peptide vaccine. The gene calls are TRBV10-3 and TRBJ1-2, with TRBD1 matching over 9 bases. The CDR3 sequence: CAISETAGTGQDGYTF. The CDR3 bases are TGTGCCATCAGTGAGACCGCCGGGACAGGGCAAGATGGCTACACCTTC.